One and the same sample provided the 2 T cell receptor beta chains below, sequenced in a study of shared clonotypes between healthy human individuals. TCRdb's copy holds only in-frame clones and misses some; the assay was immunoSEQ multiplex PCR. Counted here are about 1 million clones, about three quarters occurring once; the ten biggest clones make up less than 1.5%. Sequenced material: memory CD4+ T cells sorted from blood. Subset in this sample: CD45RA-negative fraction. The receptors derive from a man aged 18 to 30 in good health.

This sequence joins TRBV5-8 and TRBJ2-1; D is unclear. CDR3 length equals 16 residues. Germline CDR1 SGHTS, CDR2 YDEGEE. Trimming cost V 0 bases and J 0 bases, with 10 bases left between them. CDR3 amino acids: CASSLDRLSSYNEQFF. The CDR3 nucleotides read TGTGCCAGCAGCTTGGATCGCCTGAGCTCCTACAATGAGCAGTTCTTC.

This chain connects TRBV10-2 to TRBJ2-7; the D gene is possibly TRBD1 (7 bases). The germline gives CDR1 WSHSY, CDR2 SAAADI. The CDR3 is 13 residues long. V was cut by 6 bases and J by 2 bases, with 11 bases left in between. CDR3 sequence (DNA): TGCGCCAGCAGGGCAGGGGGGACCTACGAGCAGTACTTC. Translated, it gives CASRAGGTYEQYF.